This TCR beta chain emerged from a study of OX40 agonist ivuxolimab in advanced cancers. General notes on the study: The costimulatory receptor OX40 (CD134) was targeted by ivuxolimab, a fully human IgG2 agonistic monoclonal antibody. Intravenous ivuxolimab was administered to patients every 2 weeks at six dose levels: 0.01, 0.1, 0.3, 1.5, 3 and 10 mg/kg. Of the approximately 50 dose-escalation patients, hepatocellular carcinoma was present in some 19, melanoma in some 15, renal cell carcinoma in 9 and head and neck cancer in 9. In the dose-escalation cohort, around four fifths of patients were male, and the mean age was approximately 64 years, with a range of about 23 to 85. Prior anti-PD-1, anti-PD-L1 or anti-CTLA-4 therapy was permitted, and checkpoint inhibitors had been received by 40% to 50% of dose-escalation patients. Three dose-escalation patients achieved partial responses, one with hepatocellular carcinoma and two with cutaneous melanoma. The point of sequencing TCRbeta in the periphery was to test whether ivuxolimab changed TCR sequence diversity and drove clonal T-cell expansion. The paper describes the monotherapy dose-escalation part (N of about 52 patients) of the phase I trial of ivuxolimab.

The trial excluded patients who had a history of autoimmune disease or who were on systemic immunosuppression. Peripheral blood for TCR sequencing was collected from all dose cohorts at baseline, on cycle 4 day 1, and on cycle 7 day 1. The samples were drawn from a first-in-human, open-label, multicenter phase I dose-escalation trial of ivuxolimab. Adults with locally advanced or metastatic head and neck squamous cell, hepatocellular, melanoma or renal cell carcinoma were enrolled in the trial. Before TCR sequencing, CD4+ and CD8+ T cells were separately sorted from peripheral blood. Genomic DNA was isolated from the sorted cells so that the TCRbeta CDR3 region could be sequenced. TCRbeta CDR3 regions were sequenced using the immunoSEQ Assay. Entries here come from immuneACCESS through TCRdb and include only in-frame sequences with V and J called. Some clones fail to appear in such tables; in the studies checked, an unresolved V gene covers under half of the shortfall, and the cause of the remainder is unknown. For this sample there are 70,000 to 80,000 clones; about nine tenths appear just once. Under 0.85% of the sample comes from the top ten.

For this clone: Its antigen has not been determined. There are no base qualities to consult, and no much larger clone falls within one base.

The germline V gene supplies CDR1 LGHNA and CDR2 YNFKEQ. V is cut by 0 bases and J by 2 bases, and the space between the germline ends is 12 bases. Counted from cysteine to phenylalanine, this CDR3 has 16 amino acids. Only CDR3 DNA remains: 48 bases, in frame from the first base. Study-level results and caveats: At doses of 0.1 to 3.0 mg/kg, clonal expansion of both CD4+ and CD8+ blood T cells was observed from baseline to week 6. In the 0.1-3.0 mg/kg groups, partial responders were among the patients with the lowest normalized peripheral clonal expansion, particularly in CD8+ T cells. On average, CD8+ T cells showed more expanded clones than CD4+ T cells after ivuxolimab. Antigen specificity was not determined for the clonally expanded peripheral T cells. Low levels of normalized T-cell clonal expansion were also seen in some patients who did not respond.

The receptor chain draws on TRBV4-2 and TRBJ2-3, and TRBD2 may be the D gene, going by 7 matching bases. The source is an adult with an advanced solid tumor such as melanoma, head and neck, liver or kidney cancer. Sample: CD4+ or CD8+ T cells sorted from blood, taken in a trial of the OX40 agonist ivuxolimab. CDR3 reads: CASSQDAGASTDTQYF. The nucleotide sequence reads as follows: TGTGCCAGCAGCCAAGACGCGGGGGCCTCCACAGATACGCAGTATTTT.